Given below is one T cell receptor (beta chain) in context. In the original processing: Reference gene primer amplification gave nucleated cell count estimates. Profiling relied on immunoSEQ multiplex PCR, and the TCRdb table lists in-frame clones only, not all of them. V and J calls plus clone size are reproduced from that table; the DNA served to infer D and trimming. The sample lists roughly 410,000 clones, 70% to 90% occurring once. Patients from Seattle were sampled longitudinally, starting during active infection. CDR3 length: 15 amino acids. The data belong to a study of blood T cell repertoires in COVID-19. For the study at large: PBMCs, B-cell-depleted T cells, or T cells were the source of the cDNA or gDNA that made up the material.

The rearrangement joins TRBV21-1 to TRBJ2-1; the DNA was not used to check the table's D call, TRBD2. TRBV21-1 is recorded as a pseudogene. The TCR originated in a middle-aged woman with COVID-19, enrolled during active disease. Sequenced material: peripheral blood. The CDR3 nucleotides read TGTGCCAGCAGCCTCAGACTAGCGGGAGTTAATGAGCAGTTCTTC. Amino acids: CASSLRLAGVNEQFF.